The 28 T cell receptor beta chains listed next were all sequenced from one sample in a study of shared clonotypes between healthy human individuals. Terminally differentiated effector memory CD45RA+ cells were left out of the naive CD8 fraction, which was CD45RO-negative and positively selected for CCR7. The data were produced by immunoSEQ multiplex PCR, yet TCRdb's version contains in-frame clones alone and is incomplete. The table includes about 2.2 million clones, 90% to 95% detected once. The sample comprised naive CD8+ T cells from PBMCs. The receptors stem from a man aged 18-30 years in good health. Some clones in this sample may be carry-over from other donors' samples.

The V call is TRBV2, the J call TRBJ2-1; TRBD1 aligns across 9 bases. CDR1 and CDR2 (germline): SNHLY, FYNNEI. With V trimmed by 4 bases and J by 4 bases, 17 bases remained unmatched. CDR3 size: 19 residues. The CDR3 region has the DNA TGTGCCAGCAGTGGACTATCCGGGACAGGGAAGGGGGTTTACAATGAGCAGTTCTTC. Amino acids: CASSGLSGTGKGVYNEQFF.

A remark on this clone: The missing conserved phenylalanine or tryptophan at the end of this CDR3 makes a read error likely. V and J are TRBV7-9 and TRBJ2-7, with a weak D call TRBD1 (5 bases). Trimming took 2 bases from V and 5 from J, leaving 13 bases between them. CDR1 and CDR2 (germline): SEHNR, FQNEAQ (reference sequence). The CDR3 is made up of 14 amino acids. This CDR3 reads CASSLLRGFNEQYL. The DNA for the CDR3 is TGTGCCAGCAGCTTACTAAGGGGATTCAACGAGCAGTACCTC.

This chain connects TRBV5-1 to TRBJ2-7; perhaps TRBD2 as D (6 bases). Trimming stripped 1 base from V and 0 bases from J, with 11 bases between. The CDR3 has 15 amino acids. Germline V CDR1 and CDR2: SGHRS, YFSETQ. The CDR3 DNA is TGCGCCAGCAGCTTGAAGGTCGGGAGCTCCTACGAGCAGTACTTC. Its protein is CASSLKVGSSYEQYF.

The chain combines TRBV6-5 with TRBJ1-1; D is undetermined. In germline, CDR1 is MNHEY, CDR2 SVGAGI. The length of the CDR3 is 13 residues. The V end was cut by 6 bases, the J end by 3 bases, with 11 bases between. CDR3 DNA sequence: TGTGCCAGCAGATATACCGCGGACACTGAAGCTTTCTTT. Protein sequence: CASRYTADTEAFF.

The chain uses TRBV9 and TRBJ2-1, with TRBD1 identical over 9 bases. V gave up 3 bases and J gave up 8 bases; unmatched junction bases: 6. Germline V CDR1 and CDR2: SGDLS, YYNGEE. The CDR3 loop spans 14 amino acids. The CDR3 loop is CASSAGTGIYEQFF. For the CDR3, the DNA is TGTGCCAGCAGCGCTGGGACAGGGATCTATGAGCAGTTCTTC.

The J gene is TRBJ2-7, the V gene TRBV28; D ambiguous. Looked up from germline, CDR1 is MDHEN and CDR2 is SYDVKM. Trimming pared 3 bases from V and 6 bases from J, leaving 9 bases between. The CDR3 is 12 amino acids. The CDR3 nucleotides are TGTGCCAGCAGTTTTGGTTCGATCGAGCAGTACTTC. This gives the protein CASSFGSIEQYF.

The chain's CDR3 is CASETGTGLEETQYF. The CDR3 DNA follows: TGTGCCAGCGAAACCGGGACAGGTCTCGAAGAGACCCAGTACTTC. This sequence joins TRBV9 and TRBJ2-5, with 8 bases fitting TRBD1. The germline V gene encodes CDR1 SGDLS and CDR2 YYNGEE. V dropped 7 bases and J dropped 3; count of bases not matched to a gene: 11. The length of the CDR3 is 15 residues.

The chain recombines TRBV11-2 with TRBJ2-1; 9 nucleotides align to TRBD2. V lost 6 bases and J lost 2; bases outside the gene matches: 8. Germline V gives CDR1 SGHAT, CDR2 FQNNGV. The CDR3 contains 16 residues. CDR3 bases: TGTGCCAGCAGAGATGGGGCGGGAGGGCCCTACAATGAGCAGTTCTTC. Translating gives CASRDGAGGPYNEQFF.

Of note for this clone: The same CDR3 is also encoded by other DNA sequences in this sample. The V and J genes are TRBV10-3 and TRBJ2-7; 7 nucleotides match TRBD2. Germline CDR1 reads ENHRY; CDR2 reads SYGVKD. Trimming at V came to 4 bases and at J to 0 bases, leaving 0 bases not matched to a gene. The CDR3 contains 13 residues. The CDR3 nucleotides read TGTGCCATCAGTGGCGGGAGCTCCTACGAGCAGTACTTC. Its translation is CAISGGSSYEQYF.

This clone occurred a few times. This sequence joins TRBV19 and TRBJ1-5; no definite D call. CDR3 length: 12 amino acids. The V gene lost 5 bases and the J gene lost 4 bases, with 6 bases spanning the gap. The germline gives CDR1 LNHDA, CDR2 SQIVND (reference sequence). Here the CDR3 reads CASSLHNQPQHF. In DNA form, the CDR3 reads TGTGCCAGTAGTCTACATAATCAGCCCCAGCATTTT.

This chain joins TRBV28 and TRBJ1-5; a possible D gene is TRBD1 (5 bases). The length of the CDR3 is 14 residues. CDR1 is MDHEN and CDR2 is SYDVKM in the germline V gene. V was shortened by 4 bases and J by 6 bases, with 13 bases between the two germline ends. Here the CDR3 DNA reads TGTGCCAGCAGTTCCCCCAGGGCCGGTCAGCCCCAGCATTTT. Amino acid sequence: CASSSPRAGQPQHF.

The chain joins TRBV6-5 to TRBJ2-1; 14 nucleotides agree with TRBD2. Per germline, CDR1 MNHEY and CDR2 SVGAGI. The CDR3 loop spans 13 amino acids. The V segment lost 5 bases and the J segment 13 bases; nucleotides outside the gene matches: 4. The DNA of the CDR3 is TGTGCCAGCAGTACCGGGACTAGCGGGAGTCAGTTCTTC. Encoded protein: CASSTGTSGSQFF.

The chain carries TRBV15 and TRBJ2-1, with 12 bases fitting TRBD2. J was trimmed by 8 bases and V by 2 bases; bases with no gene match: 7. The CDR3 is 16 residues long. Germline V gives CDR1 LNHNV, CDR2 YYDKDF (reference sequence). In DNA form, the CDR3 reads TGTGCCACCAGCAGACGGACTAGCGGGACGGGGGATGAGCAGTTCTTC. It encodes CATSRRTSGTGDEQFF.

This chain joins TRBV7-6 and TRBJ2-1, with TRBD2 matching 14 bases. The CDR3 is 17 residues long. J gave up 3 bases and V 2 bases, and 3 bases lay outside the gene matches. Germline V gives CDR1 SGHVS, CDR2 FNYEAQ. The CDR3 spells CASSLLGLAGVYNEQFF. The CDR3 bases are TGTGCCAGCAGCTTACTGGGACTAGCGGGAGTCTACAATGAGCAGTTCTTC. The full variable domain, rest sourced from reference TRBV7-6 and TRBJ2-1, is GAGVSQSPRYKVTKRGQDVALRCDPISGHVSLYWYRQALGQGPEFLTYFNYEAQQDKSGLPNDRFSAERPEGSISTLTIQRTEQRDSAMYRCASSLLGLAGVYNEQFFGPGTRLTVL.

This chain connects TRBV29-1 to TRBJ1-2, with 7 bases fitting TRBD1. The CDR3 sequence is 13 residues long. Germline trimming cut 4 bases from V and 3 bases from J; bases unmatched to any gene: 5. Per germline, CDR1 SQVTM and CDR2 ANQGSEA. The CDR3 DNA reads as TGCAGCGTTGGGGACAGAGGAGACTATGGCTACACCTTC. Its translation: CSVGDRGDYGYTF.

The chain's CDR3 is CASSSQGTSTDTQYF. The CDR3 nucleotides are TGTGCCAGCAGCTCACAGGGGACTAGCACAGATACGCAGTATTTT. The chain combines TRBV7-3 with TRBJ2-3; tentatively, D is TRBD1 (7 bases). V was trimmed by 4 bases and J by 0 bases, leaving 11 bases between them. Germline loops: CDR1 SGHTA, CDR2 FQGTGA. The CDR3 runs 15 residues.

The rearrangement uses TRBV2 and TRBJ1-5; TRBD1 aligns across 7 bases. Germline CDR1 reads SNHLY; CDR2 reads FYNNEI. Losses at the gene ends were 5 bases for V and 5 bases for J; bases not matched to a gene: 9. The CDR3 length is 15 residues. This CDR3 is CASSLSGQDDQPQHF. As DNA, the CDR3 is TGTGCCAGCAGTCTGTCTGGACAGGACGATCAGCCCCAGCATTTT.

J is TRBJ2-2 and V is TRBV9, with D possibly matching TRBD2 (6 bases). Germline lookup yields CDR1 SGDLS and CDR2 YYNGEE. The CDR3 consists of 15 residues. Trimming took 4 bases from V and 1 from J, leaving 11 bases between them. CDR3 region: CASSREAVNTGELFF. The DNA for the CDR3 is TGTGCCAGCAGCAGGGAGGCAGTGAACACCGGGGAGCTGTTTTTT.

Details on this clone: The junction and the germline gene differ at one end; a read error may be behind it. This chain uses TRBV18 with TRBJ2-7; D ambiguous. The length of the CDR3 is 12 residues. Per the germline V gene, CDR1 is KGHSH and CDR2 is LQKENI. CDR3 loop: CASSTLSSEQYF. The CDR3 coding sequence is TGTGCCAGCTCAACTCTCTCCTCCGAGCAGTACTTC. The full variable domain, in which reference TRBV18 and TRBJ2-7 provide the parts outside the CDR3, is NAGVMQNPRHLVRRRGQEARLRCSPMKGHSHVYWYRQLPEEGLKFMVYLQKENIIDESGMPKERFSAEFPKEGPSILRIQQVVRGDSAAYFCASSTLSSEQYFGPGTRLTVT.

A word on this clone: This sample includes further DNA sequences coding for the same CDR3. This chain links TRBV27 with TRBJ1-3; no reliable D call. The length of the CDR3 is 13 residues. V was trimmed by 5 bases and J by 0 bases, leaving 5 bases between them. Germline CDR1 reads MNHEY; CDR2 reads SMNVEV (reference sequence). The CDR3 nucleotides read TGTGCCAGCAGTCTGGACTCTGGAAACACCATATATTTT. Translated: CASSLDSGNTIYF.

Details on this clone: The sample contains more than one DNA sequence encoding this CDR3. The chain joins TRBV6-5 to TRBJ2-5; possibly TRBD1 or TRBD2 for D (5 bases each). CDR1 and CDR2 from the germline V gene are MNHEY and SVGAGI. The CDR3 sequence is 14 residues long. V was cut by 4 bases and J by 0 bases, with 9 bases left in between. The CDR3 here is CASSSGRNQETQYF. Written as DNA, the CDR3 is TGTGCCAGCAGTTCGGGACGGAACCAAGAGACCCAGTACTTC.

CDR3 amino acids: CASSSREGEADTQYF. CDR3 DNA: TGTGCCAGCAGCTCCCGGGAGGGGGAGGCAGATACGCAGTATTTT. This sequence joins TRBV7-9 and TRBJ2-3; 8 nucleotides match TRBD2. V lost 4 bases and J lost 4; bases outside the gene matches: 7. The germline gives CDR1 SEHNR, CDR2 FQNEAQ (reference sequence). This CDR3 is 15 amino acids long.

The rearrangement links TRBV6-6 to TRBJ2-7, with D possibly matching TRBD2 (7 bases). Trimming removed 4 bases from V and 3 bases from J, with 13 bases in between. Germline values: CDR1 MNHNY, CDR2 SVGAGI (reference sequence). The CDR3 is 14 amino acids. The CDR3 region has the DNA TGTGCCAGCAGTTTCGGACTAGGGGGCTACGAGCAGTACTTC. Translation gives CASSFGLGGYEQYF.

The rearrangement joins TRBV30 to TRBJ2-3; D is unresolved. V was shortened by 0 bases and J by 0 bases, with 16 bases between the two germline ends. The CDR3 is 17 amino acids. Germline V CDR1 and CDR2: GTSNPN, SVGIG (reference sequence). CDR3: CAWSVEPQPTSTDTQYF. The CDR3 bases are TGTGCCTGGAGTGTAGAACCCCAACCCACTAGCACAGATACGCAGTATTTT.

The DNA of the CDR3 is TGTGCCAGCAGCTTGGCAGCGGGTGGTGGCTACACCTTC. Translating gives CASSLAAGGGYTF. V is TRBV5-6 and J is TRBJ1-2; the D is unclear. The CDR3 runs to 13 residues. From germline, CDR1 is SGHDT and CDR2 YYEEEE. Trimming removed 0 bases from V and 7 bases from J, with 10 bases in between.

On this clone itself: This CDR3 is also generated by other DNA sequences in the sample. The chain uses TRBV19 and TRBJ2-1; D remains unclear. The CDR3 has 12 amino acids. The germline V gene has CDR1 LNHDA and CDR2 SQIVND (reference sequence). Trimming left V 3 bases short and J 8 bases short, with 8 bases between. CDR3 sequence (DNA): TGTGCCAGTAGTATTGGGGTAGATGAGCAGTTCTTC. It encodes CASSIGVDEQFF. Looking up the rest from reference TRBV19 and TRBJ2-1 gives the full variable domain: DGGITQSPKYLFRKEGQNVTLSCEQNLNHDAMYWYRQDPGQGLRLIYYSQIVNDFQKGDIAEGYSVSREKKESFPLTVTSAQKNPTAFYLCASSIGVDEQFFGPGTRLTVL.

Note on this clone: This specimen includes other DNA sequences encoding the same CDR3. CDR3 in amino acids: CASSLALNTEAFF. CDR3 in DNA: TGTGCCAGCAGCTTAGCTTTGAACACTGAAGCTTTCTTT. This rearrangement joins TRBV7-2 to TRBJ1-1, with D hard to call. CDR1 SGHTA and CDR2 FQGNSA come from the germline V gene. The CDR3 consists of 13 residues. V was clipped by 0 bases and J by 0 bases, with 2 bases between them.

The CDR3 is CASSRMRGELFF. CDR3 nucleotides: TGCGCCAGCAGCCGCATGCGGGGGGAGCTGTTTTTT. J is TRBJ2-2 and V is TRBV4-1; no reliable D call. Trimming cost V 4 bases and J 8 bases, with 8 bases left between them. Germline values: CDR1 MGHRA, CDR2 YSYEKL. The CDR3 extends over 12 amino acids.